The rows below give T cell receptor beta chains drawn from one sample of a study of shared clonotypes between healthy human individuals. Profiled with immunoSEQ multiplex PCR; TCRdb holds only in-frame clones, not every one. This repertoire shows 550,000 to 700,000 clones, around 73% found once; its top ten account for around 1.7%. Sequenced: memory CD4+ T cells sorted from blood. The receptors derive from a woman aged 25-40 years in good health. The CDR3 runs from the conserved cysteine through the conserved F or W. The D gene is left open where the match is weak. Size is omitted from some rows. Given values are once, few, many or a class for expanded clones.

. | . | TRBJ2-1 | TRBV5-1 | CASSLGRAGNEQFF | TGCGCCAGCAGCTTGGGCAGGGCTGGCAATGAGCAGTTCTTC
. | once | TRBJ2-3 | TRBV19 | CASSSSGTDTQYF | TGTGCCAGTAGCTCGAGCGGAACAGATACGCAGTATTTT
TRBD1 | . | TRBJ2-7 | TRBV28 | CASSPRTGGHYEQYF | TGTGCCAGCAGTCCCCGGACAGGGGGCCACTACGAGCAGTACTTC
. | . | TRBJ2-3 | TRBV18 | CASSPSAAYTDTQYF | TGTGCCAGCTCACCATCAGCGGCATACACAGATACGCAGTATTTT
TRBD1 | . | TRBJ1-5 | TRBV7-8 | CASSIHGQGSNQPQHF | TGTGCCAGCAGCATCCATGGACAGGGTAGCAATCAGCCCCAGCATTTT
. | . | TRBJ2-2 | TRBV2 | CASSVQANTGELFF | TGTGCCAGCAGTGTACAAGCGAACACCGGGGAGCTGTTTTTT
. | once | TRBJ2-3 | TRBV7-2 | CASSLVGGQDTQYF | TGTGCCAGCAGCTTAGTCGGGGGGCAAGATACGCAGTATTTT
TRBD1 | many | TRBJ2-2 | TRBV5-1 | CASIGGANTGELFF | TGCGCCAGCATAGGGGGCGCGAACACCGGGGAGCTGTTTTTT
TRBD1 | . | TRBJ1-2 | TRBV5-1 | CASSPDRGSVYGYTF | TGCGCCAGCAGCCCGGACAGGGGGAGTGTCTATGGCTACACCTTC
. | . | TRBJ2-1 | TRBV6-1 | CASSEVTSGGEQFF | TGTGCCAGCAGTGAAGTGACCTCTGGCGGTGAGCAGTTCTTC
. | . | TRBJ1-2 | TRBV5-1 | CASSQMGPPGGYTF | TGCGCCAGCAGCCAGATGGGCCCACCGGGGGGCTACACCTTC
TRBD2 | . | TRBJ2-7 | TRBV5-1 | CASSRLGGGGDEQYF | TGCGCCAGCAGCCGCCTAGGGGGCGGGGGGGACGAGCAGTACTTC
TRBD1 | . | TRBJ1-1 | TRBV7-6 | CASSPVPGQRAFF | TGTGCCAGCAGCCCCGTCCCGGGACAGCGAGCTTTCTTT
TRBD2 | . | TRBJ2-7 | TRBV19 | CASSMRIVLAGGPPYEQYF | TGTGCCAGTAGTATGAGAATTGTGCTGGCGGGAGGGCCACCCTACGAGCAGTACTTC
. | . | TRBJ1-1 | TRBV15 | CATSRTKNTEAFF | TGTGCCACCAGCAGAACTAAGAACACTGAAGCTTTCTTT
TRBD2 | few | TRBJ2-3 | TRBV2 | CASSLLAGADTQYF | TGTGCCAGCAGCCTACTAGCGGGAGCAGATACGCAGTATTTT
TRBD1 | . | TRBJ2-7 | TRBV6-5 | CASARDRGHEQYF | TGTGCCAGCGCTCGGGACAGGGGGCACGAGCAGTACTTC
. | . | TRBJ2-4 | TRBV5-1 | CASSLGIAGSLNIQYF | TGCGCCAGCAGCTTGGGAATAGCAGGGAGTCTTAACATTCAGTACTTC
. | . | TRBJ2-2 | TRBV7-9 | CASSLMEGVNTGELFF | TGTGCCAGCAGCTTAATGGAGGGGGTGAACACCGGGGAGCTGTTTTTT
. | few | TRBJ2-5 | TRBV4-1 | CASSQGQGTETQYF | TGCGCCAGCAGCCAAGGGCAAGGGACCGAGACCCAGTACTTC